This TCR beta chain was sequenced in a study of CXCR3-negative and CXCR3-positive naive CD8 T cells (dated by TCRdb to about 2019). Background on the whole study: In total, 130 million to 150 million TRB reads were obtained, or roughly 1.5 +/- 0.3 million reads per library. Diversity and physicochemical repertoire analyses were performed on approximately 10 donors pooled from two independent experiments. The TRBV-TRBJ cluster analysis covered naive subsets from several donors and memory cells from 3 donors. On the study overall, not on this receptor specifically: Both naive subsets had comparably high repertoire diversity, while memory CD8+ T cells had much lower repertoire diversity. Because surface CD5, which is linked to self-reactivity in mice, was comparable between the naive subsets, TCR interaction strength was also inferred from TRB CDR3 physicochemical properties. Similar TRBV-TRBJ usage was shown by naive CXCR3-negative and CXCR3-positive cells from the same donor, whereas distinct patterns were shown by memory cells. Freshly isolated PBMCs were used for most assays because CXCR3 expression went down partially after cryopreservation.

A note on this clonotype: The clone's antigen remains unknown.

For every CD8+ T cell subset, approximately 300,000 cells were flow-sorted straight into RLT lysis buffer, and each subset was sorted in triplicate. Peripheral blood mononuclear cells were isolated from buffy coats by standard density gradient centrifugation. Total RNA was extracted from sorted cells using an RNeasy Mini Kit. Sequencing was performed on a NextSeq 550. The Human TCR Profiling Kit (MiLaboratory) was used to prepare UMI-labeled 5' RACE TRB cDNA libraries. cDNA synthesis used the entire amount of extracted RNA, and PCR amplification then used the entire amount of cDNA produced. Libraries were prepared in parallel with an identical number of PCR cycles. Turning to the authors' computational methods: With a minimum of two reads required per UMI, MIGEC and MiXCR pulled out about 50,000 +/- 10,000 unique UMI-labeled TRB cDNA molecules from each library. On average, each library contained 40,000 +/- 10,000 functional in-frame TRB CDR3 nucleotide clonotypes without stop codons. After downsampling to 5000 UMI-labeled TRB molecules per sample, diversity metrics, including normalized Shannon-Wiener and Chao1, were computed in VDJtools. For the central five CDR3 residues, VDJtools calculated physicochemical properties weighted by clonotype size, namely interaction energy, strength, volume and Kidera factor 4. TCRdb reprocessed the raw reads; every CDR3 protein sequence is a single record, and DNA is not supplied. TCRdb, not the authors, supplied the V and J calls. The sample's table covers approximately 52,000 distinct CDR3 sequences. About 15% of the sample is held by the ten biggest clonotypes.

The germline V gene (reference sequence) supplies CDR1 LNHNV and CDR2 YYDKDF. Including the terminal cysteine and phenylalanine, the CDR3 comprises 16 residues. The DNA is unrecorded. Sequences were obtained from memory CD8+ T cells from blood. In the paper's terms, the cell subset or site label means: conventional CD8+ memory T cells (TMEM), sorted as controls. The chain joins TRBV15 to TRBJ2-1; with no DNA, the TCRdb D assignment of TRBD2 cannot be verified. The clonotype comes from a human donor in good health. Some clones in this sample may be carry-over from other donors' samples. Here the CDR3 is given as CATLKSSGGYLNEQFF.